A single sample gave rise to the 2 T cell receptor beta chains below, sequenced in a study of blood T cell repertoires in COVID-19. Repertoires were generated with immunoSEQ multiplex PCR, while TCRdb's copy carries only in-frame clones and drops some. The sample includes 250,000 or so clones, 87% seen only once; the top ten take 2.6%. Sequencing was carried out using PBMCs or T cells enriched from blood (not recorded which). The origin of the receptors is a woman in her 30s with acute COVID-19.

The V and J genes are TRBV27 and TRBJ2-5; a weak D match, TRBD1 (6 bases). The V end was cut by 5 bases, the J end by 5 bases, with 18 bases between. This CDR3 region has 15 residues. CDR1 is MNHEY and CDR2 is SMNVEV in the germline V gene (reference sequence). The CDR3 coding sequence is TGTGCCAGCAGTACCGGGACATCCTACGGGGAGACCCAGTACTTC. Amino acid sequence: CASSTGTSYGETQYF.

The CDR3: CASSVNVVVGYGYTF. In DNA, the CDR3 is TGTGCCAGCAGCGTAAACGTGGTAGTCGGCTATGGCTACACCTTC. The chain is built from TRBV9 and TRBJ1-2; no clear D gene. Trimming pared 1 base from V and 4 bases from J, leaving 14 bases between. The CDR3 runs 15 residues. The germline V gene encodes CDR1 SGDLS and CDR2 YYNGEE.